A single sample gave rise to the 19 T cell receptor beta chains below, sequenced in a study of T cell repertoires in cytomegalovirus infection. TCRdb analysed the reads with MiXCR anew, one entry per CDR3 protein. The repertoire consists of about 490,000 distinct CDR3 sequences, with roughly 29% occurring once and the leading ten covering roughly 13%. What was sequenced was PBMCs. These receptors were taken from a human donor in good health (CMV status not recorded). Some clones in this sample may be carry-over from other donors' samples.

This clonotype was counted between two and nine times. The CDR3 DNA is TGTGCCAGCAGTTCCTCTTATCCGTGGGCGGATGTGGAGACCCAGTACTTC. Residues: CASSSSYPWADVETQYF. The chain couples TRBV6-2 or TRBV6-3 to TRBJ2-5; D unresolved. From germline, CDR1 is MNHEY and CDR2 SVGEGT. The V and J ends lost 4 bases and 5 bases respectively, with 23 bases between them. The CDR3 covers 17 residues.

This sequence joins TRBV11-3 and TRBJ2-1, with a possible D match to TRBD2 (6 bases). The germline CDR1 and CDR2 sequences are SGHNT and YENEEA. Trimming pared 1 base from V and 2 bases from J, leaving 9 bases between. The CDR3 runs 15 residues. Here the CDR3 DNA reads TGTGCCAGCAGCTTAGCGGGAGTGACCTACAATGAGCAGTTCTTC. It encodes CASSLAGVTYNEQFF.

This clonotype was observed at least ten times. The chain couples TRBV6-2 or TRBV6-3 to TRBJ2-1, with TRBD2 matching over 10 bases. The CDR3 loop spans 14 amino acids. Germline CDR1 and CDR2: MNHEY and SVGEGT. V trimming: 6 bases; J trimming: 6 bases; junction bases outside the gene matches: 5. In DNA form, the CDR3 reads TGTGCCAGCAGGCATAGCGGGAGGCTCAATGAGCAGTTCTTC. It encodes CASRHSGRLNEQFF.

V usage is TRBV27 and J usage is TRBJ2-1, with 7 bases lining up with TRBD2. V dropped 1 base and J dropped 2; count of bases not matched to a gene: 14. CDR3 size: 19 residues. Germline lookup yields CDR1 MNHEY and CDR2 SMNVEV (reference sequence). The CDR3 DNA reads TGTGCCAGCAGTTTATGGAGTCTTGAGCGGGACGCCGCCTACAATGAGCAGTTCTTC. This gives the protein CASSLWSLERDAAYNEQFF.

This clonotype occurred a few times. The CDR3 loop is CASSYSFFRATEAFF. The CDR3 coding sequence is TGTGCCAGCAGTTACTCATTTTTCAGGGCTACTGAAGCTTTCTTT. The rearrangement joins TRBV6-2 or TRBV6-3 to TRBJ1-1, with TRBD1 as a possible D gene (5 bases). CDR1 and CDR2 (germline): MNHEY, SVGEGT. The V end lost 0 bases, the J end lost 5 bases, and 13 bases lay between the germline ends. This CDR3 is 15 amino acids long.

The J gene is TRBJ1-6, the V gene TRBV6-6; unclear D gene. V was pared by 5 bases and J by 7 bases, with 9 bases between. The length of the CDR3 is 13 residues. The V gene's germline CDR1 is MNHNY and CDR2 SVGAGI (reference sequence). CDR3 in amino acids: CASSILINSPLHF. Here the CDR3 DNA reads TGTGCCAGCAGTATACTGATAAATTCACCCCTCCACTTT.

The V and J genes are TRBV2 and TRBJ2-5; TRBD2 agrees at 11 bases. Germline V gives CDR1 SNHLY, CDR2 FYNNEI. V gave up 5 bases and J gave up 9 bases; unmatched junction bases: 11. The CDR3 is 15 amino acids. The CDR3 DNA follows: TGTGCCAGCAGTACCCAACTAGCGGGAGTTGGGGCCCAGTACTTC. Translation gives CASSTQLAGVGAQYF.

This clonotype was recorded a few times. The chain links TRBV5-6 to TRBJ2-7, with 7 nucleotides matching TRBD1. Germline V gene data show CDR1 as SGHDT and CDR2 as YYEEEE. CDR3 length: 16 amino acids. The V gene end was trimmed by 4 bases and the J gene end by 1 base; junction bases not matched to a gene: 11. The CDR3 DNA is TGTGCCAGCAGCATATGGACAGGTACTACTTCCTACGAGCAGTACTTC. It is translated as CASSIWTGTTSYEQYF.

V gene TRBV30 combines with J gene TRBJ1-4; D is unclear. Germline assignment: CDR1 GTSNPN and CDR2 SVGIG (reference sequence). The CDR3 covers 14 residues. V lost 2 bases and J lost 8, with 15 bases in between. The CDR3 sequence: CAWSHSDLGEKLFF. In nucleotides, the CDR3 is TGTGCCTGGAGTCATAGCGACTTGGGGGAAAAACTGTTTTTT. The variable domain in full, with the rest retrieved from reference TRBV30 and TRBJ1-4, is SQTIHQWPATLVQPVGSPLSLECTVEGTSNPNLYWYRQAAGRGLQLLFYSVGIGQISSEVPQNLSASRPQDRQFILSSKKLLLSDSGFYLCAWSHSDLGEKLFFGSGTQLSVL.

The chain has TRBV2 and TRBJ2-1; 10 positions match TRBD2. Germline V gene sequence: CDR1 SNHLY, CDR2 FYNNEI. The CDR3 contains 15 residues. The junction had 7 bases not matched to a gene; V was cut back by 5 bases and J by 6 bases. Written as DNA, the CDR3 is TGTGCCAGCAGTACCGGGACTAGCGCTCCCAATGAGCAGTTCTTC. Translated: CASSTGTSAPNEQFF. The entire variable domain, with the rest obtained from reference TRBV2 and TRBJ2-1, is as follows: EPEVTQTPSHQVTQMGQEVILRCVPISNHLYFYWYRQILGQKVEFLVSFYNNEISEKSEIFDDQFSVERPDGSNFTLKIRSTKLEDSAMYFCASSTGTSAPNEQFFGPGTRLTVL.

This clonotype was observed a handful of times. The chain joins TRBV14 to TRBJ1-1; TRBD1 might be the D (5 bases). This CDR3 has 16 residues. V gave up 6 bases and J gave up 0 bases, with 17 bases separating them. In germline, CDR1 is SGHDN, CDR2 FVKESK. The CDR3 DNA reads as TGTGCCAGCAGGAAGGGTCAGGGACCTATGAACACTGAAGCTTTCTTT. Translated, it gives CASRKGQGPMNTEAFF.

The V and J genes are TRBV12-3 or TRBV12-4 and TRBJ1-2, with TRBD1 matching over 7 bases. J lost 3 bases, V lost 4 bases, and 2 bases had no gene match. This CDR3 spans 13 amino acids. Here the CDR3 reads CASSWDSDYGYTF. CDR3 nucleotide sequence: TGTGCCAGCAGTTGGGACAGTGACTATGGCTACACCTTC.

The table lists this clonotype with many counts. The CDR3 DNA follows: TGTGCCAGCAGCTTCTACGGGACAGGGTTCGAGCAGTACTTC. Its translation is CASSFYGTGFEQYF. The chain combines TRBV7-2 with TRBJ2-7, with TRBD1 matching over 9 bases. The V gene end was trimmed by 3 bases and the J gene end by 6 bases; junction bases not matched to a gene: 6. CDR1 and CDR2 (germline): SGHTA, FQGNSA. The CDR3 covers 14 residues.

This clonotype occurred a few times. The chain uses TRBV6-2 or TRBV6-3 and TRBJ1-5, with D perhaps TRBD1 (5 bases). Germline CDR1 MNHEY, CDR2 SVGEGT. The CDR3 extends over 14 amino acids. V lost 2 bases and J 6 bases, leaving 11 bases between the germline ends. In DNA form, the CDR3 reads TGTGCCAGCAGTTACAGGAGGGGTAGTCAGCCCCAGCATTTT. As protein: CASSYRRGSQPQHF.

This chain links TRBV14 with TRBJ2-5; the D call may be TRBD1 or TRBD2 (5 bases each). There are 18 residues in the CDR3. Trimming took 0 bases from V and 5 from J, leaving 22 bases between them. CDR1 and CDR2 from the germline V gene are SGHDN and FVKESK. CDR3 DNA sequence: TGTGCCAGCAGCCAAGATGAGGGCTTTTGGCAGGGTGAGGAGACCCAGTACTTC. Encoded protein: CASSQDEGFWQGEETQYF.

This clonotype has just a few counts. The V call is TRBV9, the J call TRBJ2-3, with D hard to call. Trimming shortened V by 3 bases and J by 3 bases, and 8 bases separated the two germline ends. Germline V gene data show CDR1 as SGDLS and CDR2 as YYNGEE. The CDR3 runs 13 residues. The CDR3 DNA is TGTGCCAGCAGCGCCGACAATACAGATACGCAGTATTTT. Its translation is CASSADNTDTQYF.

There are a few counts of this clonotype. The chain joins TRBV25-1 to TRBJ1-1; D is unresolved. Germline CDR1 is MGHDK and CDR2 is SYGVNS. The CDR3 extends over 14 amino acids. V was trimmed by 4 bases and J by 1 base, leaving 10 bases between them. CDR3 nucleotides: TGTGCCAGCAGTGGACGGCTCCCGAACACTGAAGCTTTCTTT. Its protein is CASSGRLPNTEAFF.

Only a few counts were recorded for this clonotype. V gene TRBV20-1 combines with J gene TRBJ2-1, with 12 bases aligning to TRBD2. CDR1 is DFQATT and CDR2 is SNEGSKA in the germline V gene (reference sequence). With 3 bases clipped from V and 8 bases from J, the junction kept 8 bases outside the gene matches. The CDR3 is made up of 15 amino acids. The CDR3 DNA is TGCAGTGCTAGTGCCGGGACTAGCGGGTTCTATGAGCAGTTCTTC. Translation gives CSASAGTSGFYEQFF.

The CDR3 DNA reads TGTGCCAGCACTCGAGGGGGTTCCGGCGAGCAGTACTTC. This translates into CASTRGGSGEQYF. V is TRBV27 and J is TRBJ2-7; tentatively, D is TRBD1 (6 bases). Germline CDR1 is MNHEY and CDR2 is SMNVEV (reference sequence). This CDR3 comprises 13 residues. V was shortened by 7 bases and J by 6 bases, with 16 bases between the two germline ends.